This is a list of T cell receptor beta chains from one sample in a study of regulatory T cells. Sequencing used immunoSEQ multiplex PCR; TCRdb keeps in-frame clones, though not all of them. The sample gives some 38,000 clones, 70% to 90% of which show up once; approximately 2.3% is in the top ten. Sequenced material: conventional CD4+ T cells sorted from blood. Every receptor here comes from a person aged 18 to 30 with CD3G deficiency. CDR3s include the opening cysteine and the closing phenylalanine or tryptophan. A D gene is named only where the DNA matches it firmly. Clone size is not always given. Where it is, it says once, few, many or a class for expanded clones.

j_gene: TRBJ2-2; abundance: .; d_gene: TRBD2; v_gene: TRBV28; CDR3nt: TGTGCCAGCAGCGGCGGGGGGCGGTGGACCGGGGAGCTGTTTTTT; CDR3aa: CASSGGGRWTGELFF
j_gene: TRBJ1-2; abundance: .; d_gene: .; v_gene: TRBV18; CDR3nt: TGTGCCAGCTCACCCGGGGATAACTATGGCTACACCTTC; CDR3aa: CASSPGDNYGYTF
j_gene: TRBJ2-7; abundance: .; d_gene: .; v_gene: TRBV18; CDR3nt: TGTGCCAGCTCAGCGGGACCCAGGGGGGAGCAGTACTTC; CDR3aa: CASSAGPRGEQYF
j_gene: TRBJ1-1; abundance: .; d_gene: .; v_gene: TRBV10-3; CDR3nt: TGTGCCATCAGTGAGTCCTGGGGGAACACTGAAGCTTTCTTT; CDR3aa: CAISESWGNTEAFF
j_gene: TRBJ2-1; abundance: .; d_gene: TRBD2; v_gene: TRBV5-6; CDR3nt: TGTGCCAGCAGCTTGGTCGCGCGGGGGGAAAACAATGAGCAGTTCTTC; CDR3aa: CASSLVARGENNEQFF
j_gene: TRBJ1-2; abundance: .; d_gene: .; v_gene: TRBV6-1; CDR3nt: TGTGCCAGCAGTGAAGCTGCAGGGCGCTATGGCTACACCTTC; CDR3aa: CASSEAAGRYGYTF
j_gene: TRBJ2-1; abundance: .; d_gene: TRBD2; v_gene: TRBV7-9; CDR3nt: TGTGCCAGCAGCTTTGAAAAGGGAGGGCTAATTGAGCAGTTCTTC; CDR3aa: CASSFEKGGLIEQFF
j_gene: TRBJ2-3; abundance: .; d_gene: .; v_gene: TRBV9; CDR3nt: TGTGCCAGCAGCGTTGGATTCACAGATACGCAGTATTTT; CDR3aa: CASSVGFTDTQYF
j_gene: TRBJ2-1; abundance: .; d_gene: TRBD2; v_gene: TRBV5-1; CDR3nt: TGCGCCAGCAGCGCCGGGACTAGTGGGGGTGAGCAGTTCTTC; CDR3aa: CASSAGTSGGEQFF
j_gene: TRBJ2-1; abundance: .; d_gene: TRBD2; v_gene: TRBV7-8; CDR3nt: TGTGCCAGCAGCTTAAGTAGCGGGAGTTACAATGAGCAGTTCTTC; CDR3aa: CASSLSSGSYNEQFF
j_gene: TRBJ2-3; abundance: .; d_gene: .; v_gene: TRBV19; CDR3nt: TGTGCCAGTAGTATGGGAGGACCAGATACGCAGTATTTT; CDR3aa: CASSMGGPDTQYF
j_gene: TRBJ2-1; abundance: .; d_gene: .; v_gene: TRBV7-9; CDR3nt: TGTGCCAGCGGGCGGGCGGACAATGAGCAGTTCTTC; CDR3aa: CASGRADNEQFF
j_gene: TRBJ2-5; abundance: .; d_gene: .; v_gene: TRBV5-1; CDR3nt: TGCGCCAGCAGCTTGAGGGGAAGAGAGACCCAGTACTTC; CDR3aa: CASSLRGRETQYF
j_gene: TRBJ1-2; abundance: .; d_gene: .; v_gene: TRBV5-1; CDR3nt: TGCGCCAGCAGCCCCTTTTGGGGGGGTGGCTACACCTTC; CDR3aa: CASSPFWGGGYTF
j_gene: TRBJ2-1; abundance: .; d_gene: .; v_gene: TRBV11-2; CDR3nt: TGTGCCAGCAGCTCTGCGACGGGTTTGACCTACAATGAGCAGTTCTTC; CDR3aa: CASSSATGLTYNEQFF
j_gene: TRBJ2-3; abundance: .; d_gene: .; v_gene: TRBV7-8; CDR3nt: TGTGCCAGCAGCCCGGGACGGTACACAGATACGCAGTATTTT; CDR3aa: CASSPGRYTDTQYF
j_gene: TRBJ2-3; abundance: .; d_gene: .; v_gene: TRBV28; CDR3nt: TGTGCCAGCAGTTTAGTGGGCGGACCGAGCACAGATACGCAGTATTTT; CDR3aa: CASSLVGGPSTDTQYF
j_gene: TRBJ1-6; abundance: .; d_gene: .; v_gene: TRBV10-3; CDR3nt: TGTGCCATCAGCCGTCAGGGAATTGGTAATTCACCCCTCCACTTT; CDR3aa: CAISRQGIGNSPLHF
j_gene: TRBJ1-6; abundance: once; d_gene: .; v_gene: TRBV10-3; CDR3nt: TGTGCCATCAGAGGGGACACCTATAATTCACCCCTCCACTTT; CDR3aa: CAIRGDTYNSPLHF
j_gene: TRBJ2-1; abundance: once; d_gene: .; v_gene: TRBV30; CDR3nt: TGTGCCTGGACCCCAGGCAAGGAGCAGTTCTTC; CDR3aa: CAWTPGKEQFF
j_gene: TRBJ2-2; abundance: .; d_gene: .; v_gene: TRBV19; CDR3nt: TGTGCCAGTAGTCCCCGGCGTGGCGGGGAGCTGTTTTTT; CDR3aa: CASSPRRGGELFF
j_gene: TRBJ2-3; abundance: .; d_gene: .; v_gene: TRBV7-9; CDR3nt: TGTGCCAGCAGCTTTTCCGGGGGCGCAGATACGCAGTATTTT; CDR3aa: CASSFSGGADTQYF
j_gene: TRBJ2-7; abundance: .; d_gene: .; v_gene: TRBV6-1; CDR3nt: TGTGCCAGCAGTGACACCAACCGGAGATTATCGTACTTC; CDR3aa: CASSDTNRRLSYF
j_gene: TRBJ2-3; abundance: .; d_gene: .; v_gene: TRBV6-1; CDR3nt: TGTGCCAGCAGTCTCACAGGGCCAGATACGCAGTATTTT; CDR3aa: CASSLTGPDTQYF
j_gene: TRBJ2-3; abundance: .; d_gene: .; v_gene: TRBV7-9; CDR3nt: TGTGCCAGCAGCCGGGCCTCTGGGAGGACAGATACGCAGTATTTT; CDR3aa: CASSRASGRTDTQYF
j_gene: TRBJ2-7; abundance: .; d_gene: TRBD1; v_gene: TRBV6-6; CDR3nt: TGTGCCAGCAGTCGAGACAGGGGATACGAGCAGTACTTC; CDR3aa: CASSRDRGYEQYF
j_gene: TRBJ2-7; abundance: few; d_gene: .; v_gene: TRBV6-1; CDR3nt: TGTGCCAGCAGCGACGAGGCGGGGCACGAGCAGTACTTC; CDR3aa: CASSDEAGHEQYF
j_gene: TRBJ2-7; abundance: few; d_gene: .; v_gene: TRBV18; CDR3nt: TGTGCCAGCTCACCTCAGGGAAATCGGCAGGTGCAGTACTTC; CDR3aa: CASSPQGNRQVQYF
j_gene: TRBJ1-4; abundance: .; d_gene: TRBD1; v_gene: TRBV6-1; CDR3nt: TGTGCCAGCAGCTGGGACAGGGGGAATGAAAAACTGTTTTTT; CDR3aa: CASSWDRGNEKLFF
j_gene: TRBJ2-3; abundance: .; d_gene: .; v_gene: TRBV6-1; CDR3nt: TGTGCCAGCAGCCTAGACGACGGGTGGTCAGATACGCAGTATTTT; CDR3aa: CASSLDDGWSDTQYF
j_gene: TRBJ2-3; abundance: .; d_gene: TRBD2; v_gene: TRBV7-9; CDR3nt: TGTGCCAGCAGCTCCCCAAGGGGAGGGCCAACAGATACGCAGTATTTT; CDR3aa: CASSSPRGGPTDTQYF
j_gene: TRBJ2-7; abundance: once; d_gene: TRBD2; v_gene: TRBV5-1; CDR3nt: TGCGCCAGCAGCTTGAAGGCCGGGAGGGAGCAGTACTTC; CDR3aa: CASSLKAGREQYF
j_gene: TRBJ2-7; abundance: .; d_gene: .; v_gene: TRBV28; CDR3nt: TGTGCCAGCAGCTCCCCACTAGACCGCGAGCAGTACTTC; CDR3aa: CASSSPLDREQYF